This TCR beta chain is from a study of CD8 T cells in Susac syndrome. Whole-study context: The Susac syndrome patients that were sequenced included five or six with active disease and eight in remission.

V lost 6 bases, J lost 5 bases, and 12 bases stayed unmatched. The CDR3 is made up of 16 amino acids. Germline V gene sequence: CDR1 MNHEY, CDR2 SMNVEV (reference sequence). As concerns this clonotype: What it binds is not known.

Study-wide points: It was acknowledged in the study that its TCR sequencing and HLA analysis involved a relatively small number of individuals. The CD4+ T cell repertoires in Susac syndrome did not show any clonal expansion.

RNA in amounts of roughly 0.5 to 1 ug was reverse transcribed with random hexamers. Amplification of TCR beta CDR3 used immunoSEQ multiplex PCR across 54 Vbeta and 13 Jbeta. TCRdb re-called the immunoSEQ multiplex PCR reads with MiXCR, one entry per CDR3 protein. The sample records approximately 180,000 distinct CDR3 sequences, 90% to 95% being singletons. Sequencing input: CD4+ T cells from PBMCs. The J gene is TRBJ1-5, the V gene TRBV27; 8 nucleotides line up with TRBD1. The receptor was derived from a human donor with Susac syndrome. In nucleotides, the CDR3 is TGTGCCAGCAGATTTATTGGCAGGGGGCTGGATCAGCCCCAGCATTTT. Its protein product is CASRFIGRGLDQPQHF.